This T cell receptor (beta chain) was obtained from a study of Tregs in tolerant kidney transplant recipients. Recipients received nonmyeloablative bone marrow transplants from related graft donors, with transient mixed chimerism. CD4+CD25+CD127- Tregs, CD4+CD25- non-Tregs, CD4 and CD8 cells were sorted. Points on this clone: The sample carries other DNA sequences with the same CDR3.

The assay was immunoSEQ multiplex PCR, and TCRdb's table has in-frame clones only and misses some. This table holds about 81,000 clones, 90% to 95% found once. This receptor was obtained from a human patient who received a combined kidney and bone marrow transplant. These T cells may partly come from the graft donor. The material sequenced was CD4+ T cells from blood (PBMCs), taken 24 months after the transplant.

CDR3 protein: CASALTGTGVGYTF. The CDR3 DNA reads TGTGCCAGCGCCTTGACCGGGACGGGGGTAGGCTACACCTTC. The chain joins TRBV6-4 to TRBJ1-2; possibly TRBD1 for D (5 bases). The CDR3 contains 14 residues. The V and J ends lost 8 bases and 8 bases respectively, with 21 bases between them. Germline V gene data show CDR1 as MRHNA and CDR2 as SNTAGT.